The sequence of this TCR beta chain was determined in a study of shared clonotypes between healthy human individuals. Whole-study results and caveats: Among the subsets, naive ones generally showed larger estimated richness than memory ones.

Data came from immunoSEQ multiplex PCR; TCRdb stores just in-frame clones and leaves some out. The sample lists approximately 240,000 clones; 60% to 80% were seen once. HIV-negative, healthy adults without recent acute infections or vaccinations were the donors. Notes on this clone: Its antigen is undetermined.

The sequence was obtained from a man in his thirties or forties in good health. The sequenced material came from memory CD4+ T cells sorted from blood. Subset: CD45RA-negative fraction.

CDR3: CSVGKANTEAFF. The CDR3 DNA reads as TGCAGCGTTGGGAAGGCCAACACTGAAGCTTTCTTT. The chain recombines TRBV29-1 with TRBJ1-1, with D unresolved. With 4 bases removed from V and 2 bases from J, the gap between germline ends came to 8 bases. The CDR3 loop spans 12 amino acids. The V gene's germline CDR1 is SQVTM and CDR2 ANQGSEA.